The sequence of this T cell receptor beta chain was determined in a study of T-cell reconstitution after alpha-beta-depleted transplantation in children. General study findings and limits: Alpha-beta T cells about two months after transplant reportedly derived from several hundred expanded graft clones. From surviving recipient T cells and thymic progenitors came the high day-60 TCRbeta diversity observed in some patients. When one year had passed after transplant, most T-cell counts and diversity came from newly produced T cells.

Using unique molecular identifiers, the investigators prepared the TCRbeta library. A single record per CDR3 protein comes from TCRdb applying MiXCR to the PCR reads. The table shows 800,000 to 1,000,000 distinct CDR3 sequences, with about 30% occurring only once. As to this clonotype: The antigen is undetermined.

The TCR comes from a boy under two years old who had a stem cell transplant for SCID, so the T cells may come from the graft donor. The sample consisted of PBMCs, mostly from graft donor cells, taken 360 days after TCRalphabeta/CD19-depleted stem cell transplant.

The CDR3 spells CASSFRSGAPYEQYF. For the CDR3, the DNA is TGTGCCAGCAGTTTCCGGAGCGGGGCCCCCTACGAGCAGTACTTC. V usage is TRBV12-3 or TRBV12-4 and J usage is TRBJ2-7, with 7 bases matching TRBD2. Germline trimming cut 3 bases from V and 2 bases from J; bases unmatched to any gene: 7. This CDR3 comprises 15 residues.